The rows below give T cell receptor beta chains drawn from one sample of a study of human T cells and chemical hapten exposure. Each CDR3 protein is one row after TCRdb ran MiXCR on the RACE reads. The table shows approximately 90,000 distinct CDR3 sequences, with roughly 8.5% occurring only once. This specimen was whole blood, taken in connection with sensitization to the hapten diphenylcyclopropenone (DPC). The receptor set was obtained from a man aged 35 to 55 with alopecia areata. Some clones in this sample may be carry-over from other donors' samples. CDR3s include the opening cysteine and the closing phenylalanine or tryptophan. A D gene is named only where the DNA matches it firmly. Expanded clones are given a class, and other clones once, few, many or no size at all.

NA	many	TRBJ2-3	TRBV7-2	CASSYPGLLLPDTQYF	TGTGCCAGCAGCTATCCGGGACTCCTTCTCCCAGATACGCAGTATTTT
NA	NA	TRBJ2-5	TRBV4-3	CASSQGAGTQYF	TGCGCCAGCAGCCAAGGGGCCGGGACCCAGTACTTC
TRBD1	NA	TRBJ1-1	TRBV4-2	CASSQGTGVHTEAFF	TGTGCCAGCAGCCAAGGGACAGGGGTTCACACTGAAGCTTTCTTT
NA	NA	TRBJ2-7	TRBV12-3/TRBV12-4	CASKGGGLGPYEQYF	TGTGCCAGCAAAGGGGGGGGCCTGGGGCCCTACGAGCAGTACTTC
TRBD1	few	TRBJ2-1	TRBV6-1	CASSEGHRGEQFF	TGTGCCAGCAGTGAAGGCCACAGGGGTGAGCAGTTCTTC
NA	many	TRBJ2-5	TRBV30	CAWSVGPQETQYF	TGTGCCTGGAGTGTTGGTCCCCAGGAGACCCAGTACTTC
NA	many	TRBJ1-1	TRBV12-3/TRBV12-4	CASSLDWGNTEAFF	TGTGCCAGCAGTTTAGACTGGGGGAACACTGAAGCTTTCTTT
NA	many	TRBJ2-3	TRBV11-2	CASSPEATISSITQYF	TGTGCCAGCAGCCCAGAAGCGACCATCTCCAGCATTACGCAGTATTTT
NA	many	TRBJ1-1	TRBV27	CASMGQTLFHTEAFF	TGTGCCAGCATGGGGCAGACACTGTTCCACACTGAAGCTTTCTTT
TRBD1	many	TRBJ2-7	TRBV10-1	CASENRGRTYEQYF	TGCGCCAGCGAAAACAGGGGGCGAACCTACGAGCAGTACTTC